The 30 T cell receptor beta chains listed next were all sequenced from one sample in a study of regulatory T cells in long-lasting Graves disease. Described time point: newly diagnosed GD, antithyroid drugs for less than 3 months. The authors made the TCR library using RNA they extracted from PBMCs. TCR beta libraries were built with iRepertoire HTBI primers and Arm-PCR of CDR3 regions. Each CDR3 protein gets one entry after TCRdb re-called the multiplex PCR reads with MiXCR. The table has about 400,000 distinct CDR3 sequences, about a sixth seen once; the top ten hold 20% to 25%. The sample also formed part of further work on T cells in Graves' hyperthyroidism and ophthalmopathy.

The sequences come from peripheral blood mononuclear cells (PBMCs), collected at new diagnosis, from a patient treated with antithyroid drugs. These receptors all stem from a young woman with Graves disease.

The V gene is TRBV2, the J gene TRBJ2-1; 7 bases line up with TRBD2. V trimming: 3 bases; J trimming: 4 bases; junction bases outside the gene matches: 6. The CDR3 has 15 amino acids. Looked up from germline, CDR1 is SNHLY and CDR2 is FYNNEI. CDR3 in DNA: TGTGCCAGCAGTGACTTTCTAGCGGATTACAATGAGCAGTTCTTC. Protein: CASSDFLADYNEQFF.

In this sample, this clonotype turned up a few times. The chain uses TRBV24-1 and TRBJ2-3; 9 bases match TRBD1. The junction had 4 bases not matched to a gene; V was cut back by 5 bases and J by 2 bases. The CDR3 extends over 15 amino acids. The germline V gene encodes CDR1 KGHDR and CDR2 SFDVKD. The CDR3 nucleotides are TGTGCCACCAGTGTTACAGGGGGCCTCACAGATACGCAGTATTTT. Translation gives CATSVTGGLTDTQYF.

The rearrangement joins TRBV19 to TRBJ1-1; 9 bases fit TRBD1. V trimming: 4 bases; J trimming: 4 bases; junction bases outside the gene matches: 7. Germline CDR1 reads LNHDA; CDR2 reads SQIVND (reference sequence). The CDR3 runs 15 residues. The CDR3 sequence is CASSTGDRDPTEAFF. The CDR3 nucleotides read TGTGCCAGTAGTACGGGGGACAGGGATCCCACTGAAGCTTTCTTT.

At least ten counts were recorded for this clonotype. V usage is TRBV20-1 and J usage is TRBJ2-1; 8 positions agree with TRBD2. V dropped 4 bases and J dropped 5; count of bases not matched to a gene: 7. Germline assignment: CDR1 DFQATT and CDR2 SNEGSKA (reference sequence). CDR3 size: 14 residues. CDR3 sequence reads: CSANLAGLDNEQFF. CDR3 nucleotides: TGCAGTGCTAATTTAGCGGGGCTGGACAATGAGCAGTTCTTC.

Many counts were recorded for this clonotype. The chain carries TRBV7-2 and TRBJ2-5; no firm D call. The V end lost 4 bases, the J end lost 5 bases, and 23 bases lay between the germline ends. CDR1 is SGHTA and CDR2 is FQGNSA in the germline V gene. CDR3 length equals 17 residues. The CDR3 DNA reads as TGTGCCAGCAGCTCCCTTCCGGTCGTAGGGCCGGTGGAGACCCAGTACTTC. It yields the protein CASSSLPVVGPVETQYF. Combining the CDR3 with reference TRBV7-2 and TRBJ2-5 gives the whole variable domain GAGVSQSPSNKVTEKGKDVELRCDPISGHTALYWYRQSLGQGLEFLIYFQGNSAPDKSGLPSDRFSAERTGGSVSTLTIQRTQQEDSAVYLCASSSLPVVGPVETQYFGPGTRLLVL.

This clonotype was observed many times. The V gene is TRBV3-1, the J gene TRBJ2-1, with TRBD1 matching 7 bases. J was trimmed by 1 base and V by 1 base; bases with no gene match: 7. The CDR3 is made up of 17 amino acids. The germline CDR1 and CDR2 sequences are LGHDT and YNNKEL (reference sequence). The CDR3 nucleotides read TGTGCCAGCAGCCAAGCGAAAGGGGGCTTATCCTACAATGAGCAGTTCTTC. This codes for CASSQAKGGLSYNEQFF.

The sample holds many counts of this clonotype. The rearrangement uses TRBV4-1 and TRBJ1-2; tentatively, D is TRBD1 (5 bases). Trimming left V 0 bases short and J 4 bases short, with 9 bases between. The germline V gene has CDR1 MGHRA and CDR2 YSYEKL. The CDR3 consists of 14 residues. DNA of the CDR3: TGCGCCAGCAGCCAAGATCCGGGGGGCTATGGCTACACCTTC. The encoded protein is CASSQDPGGYGYTF.

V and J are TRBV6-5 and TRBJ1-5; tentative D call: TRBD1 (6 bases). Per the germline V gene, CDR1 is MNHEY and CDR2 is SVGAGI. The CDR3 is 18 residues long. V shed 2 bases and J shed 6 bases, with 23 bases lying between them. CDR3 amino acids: CASSYEARGVKWGQPQHF. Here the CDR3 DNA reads TGTGCCAGCAGTTACGAAGCCAGGGGCGTCAAGTGGGGTCAGCCCCAGCATTTT.

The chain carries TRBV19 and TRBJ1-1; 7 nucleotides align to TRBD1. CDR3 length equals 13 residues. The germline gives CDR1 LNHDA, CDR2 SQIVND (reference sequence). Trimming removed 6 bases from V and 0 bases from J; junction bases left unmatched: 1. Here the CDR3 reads CASSTGVNTEAFF. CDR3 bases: TGTGCCAGTAGCACAGGGGTGAACACTGAAGCTTTCTTT.

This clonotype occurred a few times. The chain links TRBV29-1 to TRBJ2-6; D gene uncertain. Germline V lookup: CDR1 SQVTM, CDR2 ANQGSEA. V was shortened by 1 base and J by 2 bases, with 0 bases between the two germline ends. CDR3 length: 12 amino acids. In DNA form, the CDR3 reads TGCAGCGTTGAAGCTGGGGCCAACGTCCTGACTTTC. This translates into CSVEAGANVLTF.

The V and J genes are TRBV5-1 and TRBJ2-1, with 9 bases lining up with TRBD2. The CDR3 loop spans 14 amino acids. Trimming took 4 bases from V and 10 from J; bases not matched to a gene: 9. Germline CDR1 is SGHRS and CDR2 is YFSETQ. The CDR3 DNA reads TGCGCCAGCAGCAGCCAAGGGACTAGCCGCGAGCAGTTCTTC. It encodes CASSSQGTSREQFF.

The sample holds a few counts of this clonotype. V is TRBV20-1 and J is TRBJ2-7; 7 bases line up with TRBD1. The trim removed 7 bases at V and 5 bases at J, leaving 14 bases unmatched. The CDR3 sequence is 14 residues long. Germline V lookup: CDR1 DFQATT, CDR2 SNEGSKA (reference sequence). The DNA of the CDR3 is TGCAGTGTCCATGACAGGGTTGAGATCAACGAGCAGTACTTC. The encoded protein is CSVHDRVEINEQYF.

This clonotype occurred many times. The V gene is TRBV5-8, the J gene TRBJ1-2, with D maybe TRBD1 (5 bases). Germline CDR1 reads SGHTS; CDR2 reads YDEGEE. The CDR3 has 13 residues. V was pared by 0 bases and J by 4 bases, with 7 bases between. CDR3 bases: TGTGCCAGCAGCTTGGCAGGGAGCTATGGCTACACCTTC. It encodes CASSLAGSYGYTF.

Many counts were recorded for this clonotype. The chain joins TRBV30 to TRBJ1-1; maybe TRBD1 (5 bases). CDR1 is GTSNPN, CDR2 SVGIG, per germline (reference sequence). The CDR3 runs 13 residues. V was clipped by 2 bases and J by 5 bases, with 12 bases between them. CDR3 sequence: CAWSRSGGTEAFF. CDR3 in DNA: TGTGCCTGGAGTCGAAGCGGGGGAACTGAAGCTTTCTTT. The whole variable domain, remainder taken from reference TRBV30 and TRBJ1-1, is SQTIHQWPATLVQPVGSPLSLECTVEGTSNPNLYWYRQAAGRGLQLLFYSVGIGQISSEVPQNLSASRPQDRQFILSSKKLLLSDSGFYLCAWSRSGGTEAFFGQGTRLTVV.

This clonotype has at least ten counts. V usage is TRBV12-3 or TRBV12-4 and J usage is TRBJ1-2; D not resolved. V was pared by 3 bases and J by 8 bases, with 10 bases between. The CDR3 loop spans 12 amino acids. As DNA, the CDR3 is TGTGCCAGCAGTTTCGAGGGAGGCGGCTACACCTTC. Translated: CASSFEGGGYTF.

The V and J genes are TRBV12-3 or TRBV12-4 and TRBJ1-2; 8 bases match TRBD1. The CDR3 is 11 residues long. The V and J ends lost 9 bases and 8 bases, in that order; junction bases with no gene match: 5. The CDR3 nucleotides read TGTGCCAGTAAGACAGGGGCCGGCTACACCTTC. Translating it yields CASKTGAGYTF.

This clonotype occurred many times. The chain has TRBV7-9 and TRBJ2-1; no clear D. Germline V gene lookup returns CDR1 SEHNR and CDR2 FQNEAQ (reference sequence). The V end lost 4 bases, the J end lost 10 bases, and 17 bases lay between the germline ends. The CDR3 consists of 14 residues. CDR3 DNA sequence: TGTGCCAGCAGCTATGGGTTAGCCGAGGACGAGCAGTTCTTC. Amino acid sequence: CASSYGLAEDEQFF.

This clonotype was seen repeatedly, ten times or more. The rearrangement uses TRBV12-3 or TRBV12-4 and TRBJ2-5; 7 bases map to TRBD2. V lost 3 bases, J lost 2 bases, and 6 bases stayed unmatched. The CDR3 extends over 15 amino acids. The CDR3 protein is CASSFSGGIQETQYF. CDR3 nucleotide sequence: TGTGCCAGCAGTTTCTCCGGGGGGATACAAGAGACCCAGTACTTC.

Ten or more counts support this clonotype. Written as DNA, the CDR3 is TGTGCCAGCTCACGCAACTCGATGGGTGTGTACACTGAAGCTTTCTTT. Translating gives CASSRNSMGVYTEAFF. This chain links TRBV18 with TRBJ1-1; the D is unclear. There are 16 residues in the CDR3. Trimming stripped 4 bases from V and 3 bases from J, with 18 bases between. The germline V gene encodes CDR1 KGHSH and CDR2 LQKENI.

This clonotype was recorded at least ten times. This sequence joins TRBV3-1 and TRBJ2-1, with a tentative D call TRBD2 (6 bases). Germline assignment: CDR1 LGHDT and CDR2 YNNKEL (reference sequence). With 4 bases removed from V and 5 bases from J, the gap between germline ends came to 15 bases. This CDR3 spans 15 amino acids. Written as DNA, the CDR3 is TGTGCCAGCAGCCTCCTTGCTAGCGTGCACAATGAGCAGTTCTTC. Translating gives CASSLLASVHNEQFF.

The CDR3 reads CASSQDIQIASTDTQYF. The CDR3 DNA reads as TGTGCCAGCAGCCAAGATATCCAGATAGCTAGCACAGATACGCAGTATTTT. The chain has TRBV3-1 and TRBJ2-3; D call uncertain. This CDR3 region has 17 residues. V lost 0 bases and J 0 bases, leaving 13 bases between the germline ends. The germline CDR1 and CDR2 sequences are LGHDT and YNNKEL (reference sequence).

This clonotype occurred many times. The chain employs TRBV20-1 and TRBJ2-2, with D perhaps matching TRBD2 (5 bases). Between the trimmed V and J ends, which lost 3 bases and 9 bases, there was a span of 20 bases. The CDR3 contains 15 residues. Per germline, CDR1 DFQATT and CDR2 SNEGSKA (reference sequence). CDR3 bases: TGCAGTGCTAGTTCCCCGGGAAAGCTTGGGTGGGAGCTGTTTTTT. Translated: CSASSPGKLGWELFF.

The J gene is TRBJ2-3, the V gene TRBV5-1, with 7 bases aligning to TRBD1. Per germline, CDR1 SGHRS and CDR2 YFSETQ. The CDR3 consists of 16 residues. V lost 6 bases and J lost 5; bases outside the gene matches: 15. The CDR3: CASTATPDRLGDTQYF. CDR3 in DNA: TGCGCCAGCACCGCGACCCCGGACAGGCTGGGAGATACGCAGTATTTT. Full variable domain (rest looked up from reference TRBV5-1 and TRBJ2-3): KAGVTQTPRYLIKTRGQQVTLSCSPISGHRSVSWYQQTPGQGLQFLFEYFSETQRNKGNFPGRFSGRQFSNSRSEMNVSTLELGDSALYLCASTATPDRLGDTQYFGPGTRLTVL.

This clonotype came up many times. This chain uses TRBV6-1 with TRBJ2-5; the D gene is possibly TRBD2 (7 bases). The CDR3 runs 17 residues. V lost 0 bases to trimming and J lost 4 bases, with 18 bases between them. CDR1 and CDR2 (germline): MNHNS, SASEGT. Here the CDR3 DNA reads TGTGCCAGCAGTGAAGCGATAGGGGGGAGGGTACCAGAGACCCAGTACTTC. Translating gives CASSEAIGGRVPETQYF.

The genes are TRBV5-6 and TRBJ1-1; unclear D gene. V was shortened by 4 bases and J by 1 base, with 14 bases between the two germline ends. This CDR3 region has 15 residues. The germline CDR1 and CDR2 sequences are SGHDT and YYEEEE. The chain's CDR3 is CASSPGWKENTEAFF. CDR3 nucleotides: TGTGCCAGCAGCCCTGGATGGAAAGAGAACACTGAAGCTTTCTTT.

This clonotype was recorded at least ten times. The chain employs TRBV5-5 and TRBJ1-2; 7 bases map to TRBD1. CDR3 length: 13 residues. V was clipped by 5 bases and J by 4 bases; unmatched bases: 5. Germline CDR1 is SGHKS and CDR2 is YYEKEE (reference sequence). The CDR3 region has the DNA TGTGCCAGCAGGCGACAGGGCGCCTATGGCTACACCTTC. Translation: CASRRQGAYGYTF.

CDR3 nucleotides: TGTGCCAGCTCACCACCAACGGGAACTGAAGCTTTCTTT. This encodes CASSPPTGTEAFF. The V gene is TRBV18, the J gene TRBJ1-1; D gene unclear. CDR3 length: 13 amino acids. Germline CDR1 and CDR2: KGHSH and LQKENI. The V and J ends lost 0 bases and 5 bases respectively, with 7 bases between them.

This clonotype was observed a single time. This CDR3 is CASSSQGLAGDTQYF. CDR3 DNA: TGCGCCAGCAGCAGCCAAGGACTAGCGGGAGATACGCAGTATTTT. The chain joins TRBV5-1 to TRBJ2-3; 11 bases line up with TRBD2. From germline, CDR1 is SGHRS and CDR2 YFSETQ. This CDR3 region has 15 residues. Germline trimming cut 4 bases from V and 5 bases from J; bases unmatched to any gene: 6.

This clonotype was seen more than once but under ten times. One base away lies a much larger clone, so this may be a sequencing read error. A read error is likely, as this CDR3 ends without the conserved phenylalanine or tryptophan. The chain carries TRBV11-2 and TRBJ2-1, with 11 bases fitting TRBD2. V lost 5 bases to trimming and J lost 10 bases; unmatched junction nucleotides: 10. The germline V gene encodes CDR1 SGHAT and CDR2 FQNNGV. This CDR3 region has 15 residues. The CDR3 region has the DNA TGTGCCAGCAGCCCCATCGTACTAGCGGGAGTGGAGCAGTTCCTC. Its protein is CASSPIVLAGVEQFL.

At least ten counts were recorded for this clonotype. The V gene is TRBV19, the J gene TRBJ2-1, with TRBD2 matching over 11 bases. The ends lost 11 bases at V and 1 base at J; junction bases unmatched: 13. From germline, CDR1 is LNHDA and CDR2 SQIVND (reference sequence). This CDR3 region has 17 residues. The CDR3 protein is CARSGTSGRGSYNEQFF. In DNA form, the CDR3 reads TGTGCCCGCTCCGGGACTAGCGGCAGAGGGTCCTACAATGAGCAGTTCTTC.